This record covers a single TCR beta chain. The data were taken from a study of blood T cell repertoires in COVID-19. Study at large: The samples span acute and convalescent COVID-19 from the United States, Italy and Spain. PBMCs, B-cell-depleted T cells, or T cells provided the cDNA or gDNA that made up the material.

Germline assignment: CDR1 LGHNA and CDR2 YNFKEQ. Trimming cost V 3 bases and J 5 bases, with 13 bases left between them. The CDR3 runs to 14 residues. In the study's own analysis: Reference gene primer amplification in the assay estimated nucleated cell counts. The protocol was immunoSEQ multiplex PCR, while the TCRdb copy is restricted to in-frame clones and leaves out a portion. V and J calls and clone size follow that table, whereas D and trimming were derived from the DNA. The table shows approximately 74,000 clones, with over 70% occurring only once. The source of this sequence is a man aged 55 to 70 with acute or convalescent COVID-19. Sequencing input: peripheral blood. V is TRBV4-2 and J is TRBJ2-5; D perhaps matches TRBD1 (6 bases). CDR3 nucleotide sequence: TGTGCCAGCAGCCAGACAGGTCCTGGGGAGACCCAGTACTTC. Encoded protein: CASSQTGPGETQYF.